Below, 30 T cell receptor beta chains from the same sample are listed, as sequenced in a study of CD8+ T cells in alopecia areata. Sequencing relied on a cDNA template that was reverse transcribed from extracted RNA. Some clones are missing from TCRdb's copy, which holds only in-frame ones; the method was immunoSEQ multiplex PCR. The data hold about 30,000 clones, with 62% observed a single time. The sample taken for sequencing was NKG2D-high CD8+ T cells sorted from blood. The receptors derive from a human donor with alopecia areata.

This chain connects TRBV7-9 to TRBJ1-2; D is unclear. Germline-derived CDR1 and CDR2 are SEHNR and FQNEAQ (reference sequence). V was trimmed by 3 bases and J by 5 bases, leaving 13 bases between them. There are 14 residues in the CDR3. The CDR3 DNA reads as TGTGCCAGCAGCTTGCAGGAGTCCTTTTATGGCTACACCTTC. It yields the protein CASSLQESFYGYTF.

The rearrangement joins TRBV27 to TRBJ2-7; 10 positions match TRBD1. The CDR3 is 15 residues long. Per the germline V gene, CDR1 is MNHEY and CDR2 is SMNVEV (reference sequence). Losses at the gene ends were 3 bases for V and 4 bases for J; bases not matched to a gene: 6. CDR3 nucleotides: TGTGCCAGCAGTTTCGGTCCGGGACAGGGGTACGAGCAGTACTTC. This encodes CASSFGPGQGYEQYF.

The chain combines TRBV4-1 with TRBJ2-5; D is perhaps TRBD1 or TRBD2 (5 bases each). The J call may be wrong; the DNA end is better matched by TRBJ2-7. The length of the CDR3 is 13 residues. Germline CDR1 MGHRA, CDR2 YSYEKL. This CDR3 reads CASSQGPSYEQYF. CDR3 nucleotide sequence: TGCGCCAGCAGCCAGGGACCCAGCTACGAGCAGTACTTC.

In this sample, this clone turned up a few times. The J gene is TRBJ2-1, the V gene TRBV13, with 11 bases aligning to TRBD2. The CDR3 consists of 15 residues. V lost 8 bases and J lost 10; bases outside the gene matches: 13. The germline gives CDR1 PRHDT, CDR2 FYEKMQ (reference sequence). CDR3 loop: CASQVGLAVEEEQFF. DNA of the CDR3: TGTGCCAGCCAAGTGGGACTAGCGGTGGAGGAGGAGCAGTTCTTC.

V gene TRBV11-2 combines with J gene TRBJ2-5, with 12 bases that match TRBD2. CDR3 size: 16 residues. Germline V gene sequence: CDR1 SGHAT, CDR2 FQNNGV. V was pared by 5 bases and J by 2 bases, with 6 bases of the junction left unmatched. The CDR3 sequence: CASSTRTSGIQETQYF. CDR3 nucleotides: TGTGCCAGCAGCACCAGGACTAGCGGGATACAAGAGACCCAGTACTTC.

The J gene is TRBJ2-2, the V gene TRBV28; 10 bases are a match to TRBD1. The ends lost 6 bases at V and 5 bases at J; junction bases unmatched: 6. CDR3 size: 15 residues. Germline values: CDR1 MDHEN, CDR2 SYDVKM. CDR3 amino acids: CASSSGTGVTGELFF. In nucleotides, the CDR3 is TGTGCCAGCAGCTCCGGGACAGGGGTAACCGGGGAGCTGTTTTTT.

This chain joins TRBV7-8 and TRBJ2-7, with 9 bases matching TRBD1. Germline CDR1 and CDR2: SGHVS and FQNEAQ. This CDR3 is built from 14 residues. The V segment lost 4 bases and the J segment 6 bases; nucleotides outside the gene matches: 7. DNA of the CDR3: TGTGCCAGCAGCTCCGGGACAGGGCCGCCCGAGCAGTACTTC. This codes for CASSSGTGPPEQYF.

This clone was counted a few times. The CDR3 nucleotides read TGTGCCAGCAAGAAAATGAGCAGCGCCGGCTCCTACGAGCAGTACTTC. It yields the protein CASKKMSSAGSYEQYF. V usage is TRBV28 and J usage is TRBJ2-5; D gene uncertain. The J call may be faulty, since TRBJ2-7 better matches the DNA end. The germline V gene encodes CDR1 MDHEN and CDR2 SYDVKM. The CDR3 sequence is 16 residues long.

This rearrangement joins TRBV29-1 to TRBJ2-3, with unresolved D. The CDR3 extends over 11 amino acids. Germline values: CDR1 SQVTM, CDR2 ANQGSEA. The V and J ends lost 4 bases and 2 bases respectively, with 4 bases between them. The chain's CDR3 is CSVVITDTQYF. The CDR3 DNA reads as TGCAGCGTTGTTATCACAGATACGCAGTATTTT.

The gene calls are TRBV7-9 and TRBJ2-7; TRBD2 agrees at 10 bases. CDR3 size: 14 residues. Germline assignment: CDR1 SEHNR and CDR2 FQNEAQ (reference sequence). The trim removed 5 bases at V and 2 bases at J, leaving 3 bases unmatched. The CDR3 DNA reads as TGTGCCAGCAGCCCTACTAGCGGGACCTACGAGCAGTACTTC. Protein: CASSPTSGTYEQYF. Drawing the rest from reference TRBV7-9 and TRBJ2-7, the complete variable domain is DTGVSQNPRHKITKRGQNVTFRCDPISEHNRLYWYRQTLGQGPEFLTYFQNEAQLEKSRLLSDRFSAERPKGSFSTLEIQRTEQGDSAMYLCASSPTSGTYEQYFGPGTRLTVT.

The gene calls are TRBV7-8 and TRBJ1-2; no definite D call. The CDR3 is made up of 13 amino acids. The germline V gene has CDR1 SGHVS and CDR2 FQNEAQ. Trimming took off 1 base at V and 6 bases at J, with 9 bases between the two ends. CDR3 sequence (DNA): TGTGCCAGCAGCTTAGGATCCTGGGATGGCTACACCTTC. As protein: CASSLGSWDGYTF.

The rearrangement links TRBV7-2 to TRBJ2-7; the D call may be TRBD1 or TRBD2 (5 bases each). V shed 5 bases and J shed 4 bases, with 18 bases lying between them. The germline CDR1 and CDR2 sequences are SGHTA and FQGNSA. The length of the CDR3 is 15 residues. The chain's CDR3 is CASSPHGGGGYEQYF. The CDR3 DNA sequence: TGTGCCAGCAGCCCACACGGAGGTGGGGGTTACGAGCAGTACTTC.

This clone was counted a single time. The rearrangement links TRBV28 to TRBJ2-7, with 9 positions matching TRBD1. J gave up 2 bases and V 5 bases, and 7 bases lay outside the gene matches. CDR3 size: 15 residues. Germline values: CDR1 MDHEN, CDR2 SYDVKM. The CDR3 nucleotides are TGTGCCAGCAGTCTGCTGACAGGGGGGGCCTACGAGCAGTACTTC. The encoded protein is CASSLLTGGAYEQYF.

The chain is built from TRBV2 and TRBJ1-2, with D uncertain. V lost 2 bases and J 8 bases, leaving 3 bases between the germline ends. This CDR3 comprises 10 residues. Germline V gene sequence: CDR1 SNHLY, CDR2 FYNNEI. In DNA form, the CDR3 reads TGTGCCAGCAGTGAATACGGCTACACCTTC. It yields the protein CASSEYGYTF.

The chain uses TRBV7-8 and TRBJ2-2, with D possibly TRBD2 on 6 matching bases. Trimming shortened V by 5 bases and J by 5 bases, and 18 bases separated the two germline ends. This CDR3 has 16 residues. Germline CDR1 is SGHVS and CDR2 is FQNEAQ. This CDR3 reads CASSPFAEGLTGELFF. For the CDR3, the DNA is TGTGCCAGCAGCCCTTTCGCGGAGGGTTTAACCGGGGAGCTGTTTTTT.

The genes are TRBV5-1 and TRBJ2-1, with 10 bases that match TRBD2. CDR1 and CDR2 from the germline V gene are SGHRS and YFSETQ. V was pared by 4 bases and J by 9 bases, with 13 bases of the junction left unmatched. CDR3 length equals 16 residues. The CDR3 loop reads CASSPTAGGPLSEQFF. CDR3 nucleotide sequence: TGCGCCAGCAGCCCTACAGCGGGGGGGCCTCTAAGTGAGCAGTTCTTC.

The chain couples TRBV4-1 to TRBJ2-7, with D uncertain. This CDR3 is built from 11 residues. The germline CDR1 and CDR2 sequences are MGHRA and YSYEKL. Trimming removed 1 base at V and 6 bases at J, with 4 bases between. This CDR3 reads CASSQGVEQYF. CDR3 bases: TGCGCCAGCAGCCAAGGTGTCGAGCAGTACTTC.

The chain uses TRBV7-9 and TRBJ1-5, with D possibly TRBD1 on 5 matching bases. Trimming took off 4 bases at V and 0 bases at J, with 7 bases between the two ends. Germline-derived CDR1 and CDR2 are SEHNR and FQNEAQ (reference sequence). The CDR3 runs to 14 residues. The chain's CDR3 is CASSWGDSNQPQHF. The CDR3 nucleotides read TGTGCCAGCAGCTGGGGGGATAGCAATCAGCCCCAGCATTTT.

By share of the sample, this clone is medium-sized (0.01 to 0.1%). The chain uses TRBV30 and TRBJ2-1; D is unresolved. Germline V gene lookup returns CDR1 GTSNPN and CDR2 SVGIG (reference sequence). With 4 bases removed from V and 3 bases from J, the gap between germline ends came to 10 bases. CDR3 size: 13 residues. CDR3 DNA sequence: TGTGCCTGGAATCGGAGCGTCTACAATGAGCAGTTCTTC. This sequence encodes CAWNRSVYNEQFF.

The chain recombines TRBV7-9 with TRBJ2-5; TRBD2 agrees at 8 bases. The junction had 10 bases not matched to a gene; V was cut back by 5 bases and J by 5 bases. This CDR3 is built from 15 residues. Germline-derived CDR1 and CDR2 are SEHNR and FQNEAQ (reference sequence). The chain's CDR3 is CASSRTGTRIETQYF. DNA of the CDR3: TGTGCCAGCAGCAGAACCGGGACTAGGATTGAGACCCAGTACTTC. Combining the CDR3 with reference TRBV7-9 and TRBJ2-5 gives the whole variable domain DTGVSQNPRHKITKRGQNVTFRCDPISEHNRLYWYRQTLGQGPEFLTYFQNEAQLEKSRLLSDRFSAERPKGSFSTLEIQRTEQGDSAMYLCASSRTGTRIETQYFGPGTRLLVL.

As DNA, the CDR3 is TGTGCCACCAGCAGAGATAGGCCGCAACCTGGGCAGTTCTTC. Its protein product is CATSRDRPQPGQFF. This chain uses TRBV15 with TRBJ2-1; D not certain. This CDR3 contains 14 residues. Germline V lookup: CDR1 LNHNV, CDR2 YYDKDF (reference sequence). Trimming removed 0 bases at V and 12 bases at J, with 15 bases between.

This clone was counted between two and nine times. The rearrangement uses TRBV7-9 and TRBJ2-7; 13 bases agree with TRBD2. From germline, CDR1 is SEHNR and CDR2 FQNEAQ (reference sequence). Trimming at V came to 5 bases and at J to 5 bases, leaving 9 bases not matched to a gene. The CDR3 consists of 16 residues. DNA of the CDR3: TGTGCCAGCAGCCCACGGACTAGCGGGAGTGGCGACGAGCAGTACTTC. Protein: CASSPRTSGSGDEQYF.

V gene TRBV19 combines with J gene TRBJ1-1; D is uncertain. This CDR3 contains 13 residues. V shed 7 bases and J shed 3 bases, with 12 bases lying between them. Germline V gene sequence: CDR1 LNHDA, CDR2 SQIVND (reference sequence). The CDR3, as DNA: TGTGCCAGTATCCCGGACCAGGACACTGAAGCTTTCTTT. Its translation is CASIPDQDTEAFF.

CDR3 coding DNA: TGCGCCAGCAGTCAATCATCTGGGACAGGGCAAGAGACCCAGTACTTC. Its translation is CASSQSSGTGQETQYF. V usage is TRBV23-1 and J usage is TRBJ2-5; 9 nucleotides line up with TRBD1. TRBV23-1 is an ORF, with its function uncertain. V trimming: 0 bases; J trimming: 2 bases; junction bases outside the gene matches: 4. CDR3 length: 16 residues.

The V call is TRBV6-5, the J call TRBJ2-4; possible D gene TRBD1, 6 bases. V dropped 6 bases and J dropped 0 bases, with 12 bases sitting between them. Looked up from germline, CDR1 is MNHEY and CDR2 is SVGAGI. This CDR3 comprises 15 residues. The CDR3 protein is CASSPGQLAKNIQYF. The CDR3 bases are TGTGCCAGCAGCCCGGGACAATTAGCCAAAAACATTCAGTACTTC.

The chain joins TRBV29-1 to TRBJ2-7; no reliable D call. The germline V and J ends were trimmed by 3 bases and 0 bases, with 15 bases remaining between them. This CDR3 has 15 amino acids. CDR1 and CDR2 (germline): SQVTM, ANQGSEA. CDR3 sequence reads: CSVENWAESSYEQYF. CDR3 bases: TGCAGCGTTGAGAATTGGGCAGAGAGCTCCTACGAGCAGTACTTC.

This sequence joins TRBV9 and TRBJ1-1, with D unclear. Looked up from germline, CDR1 is SGDLS and CDR2 is YYNGEE. Trimming left V 0 bases short and J 7 bases short, with 7 bases between. The CDR3 has 12 amino acids. CDR3 amino acids: CASSVGSSEAFF. The CDR3, as DNA: TGTGCCAGCAGCGTAGGCTCGAGTGAAGCTTTCTTT.

The chain uses TRBV29-1 and TRBJ2-7, with D possibly being TRBD1 (7 bases). This CDR3 has 12 residues. Germline V gives CDR1 SQVTM, CDR2 ANQGSEA. Trimming removed 4 bases from V and 5 bases from J, with 12 bases in between. The DNA of the CDR3 is TGCAGCGTTGCTGGAGGGGGCGACGAGCAGTACTTC. This translates into CSVAGGGDEQYF.

This sequence joins TRBV28 and TRBJ2-2; 9 bases align to TRBD2. CDR1 MDHEN and CDR2 SYDVKM come from the germline V gene. J gave up 1 base and V 7 bases, and 13 bases lay outside the gene matches. The CDR3 runs 18 residues. CDR3 bases: TGTGCCAGCAACCTCAACCCTCTGACTAGCGGGAACACCGGGGAGCTGTTTTTT. Protein product: CASNLNPLTSGNTGELFF.

This chain uses TRBV7-8 with TRBJ2-2; no definite D call. Looked up from germline, CDR1 is SGHVS and CDR2 is FQNEAQ. Deletions cut 3 bases from V and 0 bases from J, with 17 bases between. The CDR3 has 18 amino acids. CDR3 sequence (DNA): TGTGCCAGCAGCTTTCTTTCCCGGCCACGCCCGAACACCGGGGAGCTGTTTTTT. This sequence encodes CASSFLSRPRPNTGELFF.